This is a list of T cell receptor beta chains from one sample in a study of blood T cells in healthy people across ages. One entry per CDR3 protein results from TCRdb running MiXCR on the 5' RACE reads. The sample holds some 790,000 distinct CDR3 sequences, about 30% seen once. Material: blood. The receptor set was obtained from an elderly woman in good health. CDR3s include the opening cysteine and the closing phenylalanine or tryptophan. Fields, in order: clone size, V gene, D gene, J gene, CDR3 protein, CDR3 DNA. D genes are given only for firm matches. Expanded clones get a size class; other rows say once, few or many, or leave the size out.

size: -; V: TRBV7-2; D: TRBD1; J: TRBJ1-6; CDR3: CASSLTGVGNSPLHF; DNA: TGTGCCAGCAGCTTGACAGGGGTGGGTAATTCACCCCTCCACTTT
size: -; V: TRBV7-2; D: -; J: TRBJ2-1; CDR3: CASSLAHLGSEQFF; DNA: TGTGCCAGCAGCTTAGCGCACCTGGGTAGTGAGCAGTTCTTC
size: few; V: TRBV2; D: -; J: TRBJ1-1; CDR3: CASQTDRNTEAFF; DNA: TGTGCCAGTCAGACGGACAGGAACACTGAAGCTTTCTTT
size: -; V: TRBV4-2; D: TRBD1; J: TRBJ1-2; CDR3: CASSRIGQGWDGYTF; DNA: TGTGCCAGCAGCCGAATAGGACAGGGGTGGGATGGCTACACCTTC
size: many; V: TRBV5-1; D: TRBD2; J: TRBJ2-1; CDR3: CASKRTSGGVFEQFF; DNA: TGCGCCAGCAAACGGACTAGCGGGGGGGTATTTGAGCAGTTCTTC
size: many; V: TRBV18; D: -; J: TRBJ2-5; CDR3: CASSPPGPEPQETQYF; DNA: TGTGCCAGCTCACCGCCAGGGCCTGAACCACAAGAGACCCAGTACTTC
size: -; V: TRBV11-2; D: -; J: TRBJ2-5; CDR3: CASSQPGPVRVQYF; DNA: TGTGCCAGCAGCCAACCGGGACCCGTCCGGGTGCAGTACTTC
size: many; V: TRBV15; D: TRBD1; J: TRBJ2-7; CDR3: CATSRGQVYEQYF; DNA: TGTGCCACCAGCAGGGGACAGGTCTACGAGCAGTACTTC
size: many; V: TRBV4-3; D: TRBD2; J: TRBJ2-5; CDR3: CAGSPGQTSGEETQYF; DNA: TGCGCCGGCAGCCCAGGGCAAACTAGCGGGGAAGAGACCCAGTACTTC
size: few; V: TRBV21-1; D: -; J: TRBJ1-2; CDR3: CASSAPDRGLDYGYTF; DNA: TGTGCCAGCAGCGCCCCCGACAGGGGATTGGACTATGGCTACACCTTC
size: many; V: TRBV6-2/TRBV6-3; D: -; J: TRBJ2-7; CDR3: CASRDSKDEQYF; DNA: TGTGCCAGCAGGGACAGCAAGGACGAGCAGTACTTC
size: many; V: TRBV4-3; D: TRBD1; J: TRBJ1-2; CDR3: CASSQRTGDTYLGYTF; DNA: TGCGCCAGCAGCCAACGGACAGGGGATACCTACCTTGGCTACACCTTC
size: once; V: TRBV20-1; D: TRBD1; J: TRBJ2-7; CDR3: CSATRTGHCKQYF; DNA: TGCAGTGCGACCCGGACAGGGCACTGCAAGCAGTACTTC
size: many; V: TRBV2; D: TRBD1; J: TRBJ2-5; CDR3: CASVRDRQETQYF; DNA: TGTGCCAGCGTCAGGGACAGACAAGAGACCCAGTACTTC
size: -; V: TRBV20-1; D: -; J: TRBJ2-1; CDR3: CSAREQGNNEQFF; DNA: TGCAGTGCTAGGGAACAGGGTAACAATGAGCAGTTCTTC
size: many; V: TRBV6-2/TRBV6-3; D: -; J: TRBJ2-7; CDR3: CASSHDSYEQYF; DNA: TGTGCCAGCAGCCATGACTCCTACGAGCAGTACTTC
size: few; V: TRBV20-1; D: -; J: TRBJ1-5; CDR3: CSASLRENQPQHF; DNA: TGCAGTGCTAGCTTACGGGAGAATCAGCCCCAGCATTTT
size: many; V: TRBV5-5; D: -; J: TRBJ2-3; CDR3: CASSLGEGTDTQYF; DNA: TGTGCCAGCAGCTTAGGAGAGGGAACAGATACGCAGTATTTT